The source of this TCR beta chain is a study of T cell clonality in common variable immunodeficiency (dated by TCRdb to the mid-2010s). What the research found in general, with its limitations: CVID TCRbeta sequences were reported to have fewer deletions and N-nucleotide insertions and to lack highly modified clones with 13 or more V deletions. Despite equal DNA input, controls averaged approximately 84,000 unique sequences per sample versus around 32,000 in CVID samples. Patient heterogeneity within the CVID cohort put limits on correlating repertoire features with clinical complications. According to the authors, figuring out what caused the increased clonality in CVID would require sequencing the repertoires of T cell subpopulations. Healthy controls shared more TCRbeta clones with each other than CVID subjects shared among themselves (p < 0.0001). Compared with healthy controls, CVID subjects showed increased TCRbeta clonality (t-test p = 0.018), a feature most characteristic of about a third of subjects.

Predominantly Caucasian heritage was noted among both the CVID patients and the healthy controls. Heparinized peripheral whole blood samples of roughly 5 to 8 ml were obtained from each donor. Genomic DNA from adults with common variable immune deficiency (CVID) and from healthy adult controls was used to sequence TCRbeta CDR3 repertoires. A total of approximately 22 healthy adult volunteers (around 12 female and 10 or so male; age range about 20 to 70 years, mean age around 35) were included in the control group. To isolate peripheral blood mononuclear cells, diluted blood was subjected to density centrifugation over Hypaque 1077 or Ficoll-Paque. Unsorted mononuclear cells served as the source of genomic DNA, which was extracted either by Qiagen column purification or by a centrifugation-based method. At least ten counts were recorded for this clone. Its antigen is unknown. The CDR3 end is not reached by the read, which stops 3 residues before it; the germline J gene fills it in.

For sequencing input, CVID and control samples contributed equivalent amounts of genomic DNA. For every sample, a 60 bp segment covering the rearranged TCRbeta CDR3 region was amplified and then sequenced. The immunoSEQ assay, a bias-corrected multiplex PCR combined with high-throughput sequencing, was used to amplify TCRbeta. The authors' pipeline ran thus. Every unique nucleotide sequence counted as a clone and was annotated with V, D and J genes, copy number and frequency. Sequences were labeled productive if in frame, and non-productive if out of frame or containing stop codons. As previously described, clonality was computed from Shannon's entropy. The predicted amino acid sequences of productive clones were used to derive the mean CDR3 Kyte-Doolittle hydropathy. Hierarchical clustering of scaled V gene usage was performed with the R hclust function using Manhattan distance and complete linkage. Sharing of clones by CDR3 amino acid sequence was evaluated through resampling of 12 repertoires per group over 100 rounds. Repertoires were searched for approximately 70 published EBV-specific and around 240 published CMV-specific TCRbeta sequences. Two CVID samples yielding fewer than 10,000 sequences were excluded from analysis, leaving 42 CVID repertoires. TCRdb obtained this table from immuneACCESS and retained in-frame rearrangements with V and J assigned. These tables miss some clones; where compared with another copy, unresolved V genes account for less than half of the shortfall, and the remainder is unexplained. V, J and clone size were drawn from that table, and D and trimming were deduced from the DNA. The table for this sample lists about 35,000 clones, none of them counted only once. The ten largest clones capture around 3.1% of the sample.

There are 13 amino acids in the CDR3, from cysteine to phenylalanine inclusive. The DNA covers only part of the CDR3, 30 bases in frame from base 1. Per the germline V gene (reference sequence), SSHAT is the CDR1 and FNYEAQ is the CDR2. V is reduced by 5 bases and J by 5 bases, leaving a spacing of 12 bases between them. The rearranged segments are TRBV7-7 and TRBJ2-5; no confident D gene assignment can be made. This receptor was obtained from a person aged 18 to 75 in good health. The material sequenced was peripheral blood mononuclear cells. CDR3 DNA, as far as it was read: TGTGCCAGCAGCCCTGTGCGGATGGAGACC. It encodes CASSPVRMET. In full, the CDR3 reads CASSPVRMETQYF.